The 20 T cell receptor beta chains in this list originate from one sample, sequenced in a study of blood T cell repertoires in COVID-19. Only in-frame clones appear in the TCRdb table, and some are missing; sequencing was by immunoSEQ multiplex PCR. The profile shows about 220,000 clones, 80% of them singletons. The sequencing input was peripheral blood. The origin of the receptors is a human donor in a cohort sampled during active COVID-19.

This chain joins TRBV19 and TRBJ1-1, with D unclear. This CDR3 has 13 residues. The V gene's germline CDR1 is LNHDA and CDR2 SQIVND (reference sequence). Trimming removed 7 bases at V and 4 bases at J, with 13 bases between. The CDR3 sequence is CASKGLTGTEAFF. The CDR3 DNA is TGTGCCAGTAAAGGTCTGACGGGCACTGAAGCTTTCTTT. The whole variable domain, remainder taken from reference TRBV19 and TRBJ1-1, is DGGITQSPKYLFRKEGQNVTLSCEQNLNHDAMYWYRQDPGQGLRLIYYSQIVNDFQKGDIAEGYSVSREKKESFPLTVTSAQKNPTAFYLCASKGLTGTEAFFGQGTRLTVV.

Comments on this clone: Mismatch with germline at one junction end may stem from a read error. The chain carries TRBV2 and TRBJ1-2, with 9 bases lining up with TRBD1. Germline lookup yields CDR1 SNHLY and CDR2 FYNNEI. This CDR3 has 13 residues. CDR3 sequence: CASSGLRDREWGF. In DNA, the CDR3 is TGTGCCAGCAGTGGCCTCCGGGACAGGGAGTGGGGCTTC.

The genes are TRBV4-1 and TRBJ1-6; a possible D gene is TRBD1 (6 bases). V lost 3 bases and J lost 10, with 16 bases in between. The CDR3 has 15 amino acids. CDR1 is MGHRA, CDR2 YSYEKL, per germline. CDR3 sequence: CASSHSRGKESPLHF. DNA for the CDR3: TGCGCCAGCAGCCACAGCAGGGGAAAGGAATCACCCCTCCACTTT.

The chain combines TRBV3-1 (or the pseudogene TRBV3-2) with TRBJ2-2; D ambiguous. Between the trimmed V and J ends, which lost 4 bases and 3 bases, there was a span of 12 bases. The germline gives CDR1 LGHDT, CDR2 YNNKEL (reference sequence). There are 15 residues in the CDR3. The CDR3 is CASSPRTLDTGELFF. CDR3 nucleotides: TGTGCCAGCAGCCCCCGAACATTGGACACCGGGGAGCTGTTTTTT.

V gene TRBV4-1 combines with J gene TRBJ1-2; D might be TRBD1 (6 bases). Germline V gene lookup returns CDR1 MGHRA and CDR2 YSYEKL. There are 13 residues in the CDR3. Trimming took 0 bases from V and 9 from J, leaving 11 bases between them. CDR3 sequence: CASSQDEGDRYTF. In DNA form, the CDR3 reads TGCGCCAGCAGCCAAGATGAGGGGGATCGCTACACCTTC.

This chain uses TRBV3-1 (or the pseudogene TRBV3-2) with TRBJ1-3; possibly TRBD1 for D (5 bases). Deletions cut 1 base from V and 4 bases from J, with 11 bases between. Germline CDR1 and CDR2: LGHDT and YNNKEL (reference sequence). The CDR3 consists of 15 residues. CDR3 sequence reads: CASSQAQGTGNTIYF. CDR3 nucleotide sequence: TGTGCCAGCAGCCAAGCGCAGGGAACCGGAAACACCATATATTTT.

This sequence joins TRBV24-1 and TRBJ2-1; perhaps TRBD2 as D (6 bases). Germline V CDR1 and CDR2: KGHDR, SFDVKD. V dropped 8 bases and J dropped 0 bases, with 10 bases sitting between them. The CDR3 is 14 residues long. CDR3 sequence (DNA): TGTGCCACCAAGGGGACTGGCTCCTACAATGAGCAGTTCTTC. Its translation: CATKGTGSYNEQFF.

This clone has only a few counts. V and J are TRBV3-1 (or the pseudogene TRBV3-2) and TRBJ2-1; 8 positions agree with TRBD1. Germline CDR1 and CDR2: LGHDT and YNNKEL (reference sequence). Germline trimming cut 7 bases from V and 6 bases from J; bases unmatched to any gene: 11. The CDR3 consists of 15 residues. CDR3: CASTKRTGRPNEQFF. CDR3 nucleotides: TGTGCCAGCACCAAACGGACAGGGCGACCCAATGAGCAGTTCTTC.

This chain uses TRBV24-1 with TRBJ2-5, with a possible D match to TRBD1 (6 bases). Germline V lookup: CDR1 KGHDR, CDR2 SFDVKD. V shed 4 bases and J shed 5 bases, with 19 bases lying between them. This CDR3 comprises 16 residues. Here the CDR3 reads CATSEETGQLGETQYF. CDR3 DNA: TGTGCCACCAGTGAGGAGACTGGACAGCTCGGGGAGACCCAGTACTTC.

This clone was detected only once. DNA of the CDR3: TGTGCCAGCAGCCCCGGGACACGCGAGCAGTACTTC. Its protein is CASSPGTREQYF. The chain uses TRBV5-4 and TRBJ2-7, with TRBD1 as a possible D gene (6 bases). CDR1 and CDR2 (germline): SGHNT, YYREEE (reference sequence). The CDR3 is 12 residues long. Trimming took 4 bases from V and 6 from J, leaving 11 bases between them. Full variable domain (outside the CDR3, taken from reference TRBV5-4 and TRBJ2-7): ETGVTQSPTHLIKTRGQQVTLRCSSQSGHNTVSWYQQALGQGPQFIFQYYREEENGRGNFPPRFSGLQFPNYSSELNVNALELDDSALYLCASSPGTREQYFGPGTRLTVT.

This clone was detected only a few times. For the CDR3, the DNA is TGTGCCAGCAGCGATGGACAGGGTACCTATGGCTACACCTTC. Protein: CASSDGQGTYGYTF. The rearrangement uses TRBV6-6 and TRBJ1-2; 8 positions match TRBD1. J lost 4 bases, V lost 6 bases, and 7 bases had no gene match. This CDR3 comprises 14 residues. Germline V CDR1 and CDR2: MNHNY, SVGAGI (reference sequence).

V and J are TRBV20-1 and TRBJ2-1, with D maybe TRBD2 (7 bases). V lost 4 bases and J lost 7, with 17 bases in between. CDR3 length: 14 residues. Germline assignment: CDR1 DFQATT and CDR2 SNEGSKA (reference sequence). CDR3 nucleotide sequence: TGCAGTGCTACTGAGGGGGGGCTACGGAATGAGCAGTTCTTC. Translation: CSATEGGLRNEQFF.

The genes are TRBV9 and TRBJ1-3, with a possible D match to TRBD1 (5 bases). CDR1 and CDR2 from the germline V gene are SGDLS and YYNGEE. The CDR3 sequence is 17 residues long. V was trimmed by 1 base and J by 0 bases, leaving 14 bases between them. The CDR3 DNA reads TGTGCCAGCAGCGTATCTGACAGCGGGCACTCTGGAAACACCATATATTTT. This encodes CASSVSDSGHSGNTIYF.

The genes are TRBV5-1 and TRBJ2-5, with 7 bases identical to TRBD2. Losses at the gene ends were 1 base for V and 3 bases for J; bases not matched to a gene: 3. Germline CDR1 and CDR2: SGHRS and YFSETQ. CDR3 size: 14 residues. The CDR3 DNA follows: TGCGCCAGCAGCTTGTGGGGAGGGAAAGAGACCCAGTACTTC. This gives the protein CASSLWGGKETQYF.

The rearrangement links TRBV27 to TRBJ2-5, with 7 bases identical to TRBD1. This CDR3 is built from 15 residues. Germline V gene data show CDR1 as MNHEY and CDR2 as SMNVEV (reference sequence). The ends lost 5 bases at V and 1 base at J; junction bases unmatched: 7. The CDR3 here is CASSPMTGTQETQYF. The DNA for the CDR3 is TGTGCCAGCAGTCCAATGACAGGGACCCAAGAGACCCAGTACTTC.

This chain connects TRBV10-1 to TRBJ1-2; D not resolved. The CDR3 loop spans 12 amino acids. Germline CDR1 reads WNHNN; CDR2 reads SYGVQD (reference sequence). Trimming cost V 0 bases and J 6 bases, with 5 bases left between them. CDR3 amino acids: CASSESEDGYTF. CDR3 DNA sequence: TGCGCCAGCAGTGAGTCGGAGGATGGCTACACCTTC.

This clone appeared a single time. The genes are TRBV29-1 and TRBJ2-1, with 13 bases lining up with TRBD2. The germline CDR1 and CDR2 sequences are SQVTM and ANQGSEA. The CDR3 has 13 residues. V gave up 7 bases and J gave up 12 bases; unmatched junction bases: 9. The CDR3 DNA reads TGCAGCGATAGGACTAGCGGGGGTTCCGCGCAGTTCTTC. Translating gives CSDRTSGGSAQFF.

This chain connects TRBV5-1 to TRBJ2-3; TRBD2 is a possible D gene (6 bases). This CDR3 has 15 amino acids. The V gene's germline CDR1 is SGHRS and CDR2 YFSETQ. Trimming removed 0 bases from V and 4 bases from J, with 12 bases in between. The CDR3 bases are TGCGCCAGCAGCTTGGAGGGCAGGGACTCAGATACGCAGTATTTT. It translates to CASSLEGRDSDTQYF. The full variable domain, completed using reference TRBV5-1 and TRBJ2-3, is KAGVTQTPRYLIKTRGQQVTLSCSPISGHRSVSWYQQTPGQGLQFLFEYFSETQRNKGNFPGRFSGRQFSNSRSEMNVSTLELGDSALYLCASSLEGRDSDTQYFGPGTRLTVL.

V gene TRBV6-5 combines with J gene TRBJ1-1; no clear D. The CDR3 has 12 residues. The germline V and J ends were trimmed by 6 bases and 7 bases, with 12 bases remaining between them. Germline CDR1 and CDR2: MNHEY and SVGAGI. In DNA, the CDR3 is TGTGCCAGCAGGGTCGGAGTGAGTGAAGCTTTCTTT. It translates to CASRVGVSEAFF.

Comment on this clone: The same CDR3 arises from other DNA sequences in this sample as well. The rearrangement joins TRBV3-1 (or the pseudogene TRBV3-2) to TRBJ1-2, with D perhaps matching TRBD1 (6 bases). Germline lookup yields CDR1 LGHDT and CDR2 YNNKEL (reference sequence). The ends were cut back, 0 bases at V and 2 bases at J, with 10 bases in the middle. The CDR3 loop spans 15 amino acids. CDR3 coding DNA: TGTGCCAGCAGCCAAGAGGGGGCGGCAAACTATGGCTACACCTTC. Protein sequence: CASSQEGAANYGYTF.